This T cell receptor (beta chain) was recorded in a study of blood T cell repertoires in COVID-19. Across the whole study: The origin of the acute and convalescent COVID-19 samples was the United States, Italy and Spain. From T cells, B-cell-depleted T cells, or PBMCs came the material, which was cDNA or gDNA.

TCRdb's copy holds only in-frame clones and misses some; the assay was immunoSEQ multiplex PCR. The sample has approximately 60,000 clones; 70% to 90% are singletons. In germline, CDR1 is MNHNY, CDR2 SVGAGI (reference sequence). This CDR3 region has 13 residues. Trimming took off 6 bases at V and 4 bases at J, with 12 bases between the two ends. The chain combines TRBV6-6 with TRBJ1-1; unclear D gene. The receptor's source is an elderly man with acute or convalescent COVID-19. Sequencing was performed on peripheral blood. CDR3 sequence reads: CASSKTRATEAFF. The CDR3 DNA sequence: TGTGCCAGCAGCAAAACTAGAGCCACTGAAGCTTTCTTT.